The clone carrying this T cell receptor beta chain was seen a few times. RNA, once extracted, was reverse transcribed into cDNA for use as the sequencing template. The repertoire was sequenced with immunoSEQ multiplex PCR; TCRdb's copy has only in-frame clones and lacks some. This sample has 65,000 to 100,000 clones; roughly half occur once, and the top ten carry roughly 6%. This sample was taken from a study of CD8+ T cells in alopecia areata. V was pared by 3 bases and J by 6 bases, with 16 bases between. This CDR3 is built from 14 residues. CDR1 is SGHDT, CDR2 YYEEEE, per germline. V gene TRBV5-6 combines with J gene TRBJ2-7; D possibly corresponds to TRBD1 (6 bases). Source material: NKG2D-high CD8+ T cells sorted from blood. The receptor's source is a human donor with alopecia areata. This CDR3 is CASSSGTTPGEQYF. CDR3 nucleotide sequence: TGTGCCAGCAGCTCCGGGACAACCCCTGGCGAGCAGTACTTC.